The clone carrying this TCR beta chain was detected a few times. The antigen is unknown. Sequenced by immunoSEQ multiplex PCR; TCRdb stores in-frame clones only, minus some. The sample has tens of thousands of clones, roughly 70% seen once; the top ten hold 15% to 20%. The CDR3 totals 13 residues. V shed 3 bases and J shed 2 bases, with 8 bases lying between them. Prior to sequencing, the ViraFEST assay stimulated PBMC with viral peptide pools, which expanded the antigen-specific CD4+ T cells. The culture ran for 10 to 11 days, and then CD4+ T cells were isolated. All vaccine recipients tested negative for nucleocapsid antibodies and had never contracted SARS-CoV-2 infection. The sample comes from a study of vaccination effects on CD4 cells after COVID-19.

The sample consisted of CD4+ T cells from PBMCs cultured with SARS-CoV-2 spike peptides, taken before COVID-19 vaccination. This chain links TRBV12-3 or TRBV12-4 with TRBJ2-7, with a weak D call TRBD2 (5 bases). The TCR was taken from a human donor who received a COVID-19 vaccine. The CDR3 loop reads CASSFEGTYEQYF. The CDR3 bases are TGTGCCAGCAGTTTTGAGGGTACCTACGAGCAGTACTTC.